This T cell receptor beta chain appears in the sequencing data of a study of vaccination effects on CD4 cells after COVID-19. This clone was recorded only once. The antigen is unknown. Profiling relied on immunoSEQ multiplex PCR, and the TCRdb table lists in-frame clones only, not all of them. Among approximately 24,000 clones, about four fifths were seen once, and the ten largest hold 5.6%. Antigen-specific CD4+ T cell clonotypes were called by their expansion after viral peptide-pool culture in ViraFEST. Culture lasted over 9 days before CD4+ T cell isolation. Each participant was given two doses of one vaccine (BNT162b2 or mRNA-1273). The length of the CDR3 is 15 residues. The ends lost 5 bases at V and 6 bases at J; junction bases unmatched: 13. From germline, CDR1 is SGHNT and CDR2 YYREEE (reference sequence).

The receptor's source is a human donor who received a COVID-19 vaccine. Some clones in this sample may be carry-over from other donors' samples. V and J are TRBV5-4 and TRBJ2-7; 8 bases are a match to TRBD1. The sequences come from CD4+ T cells from PBMCs cultured with SARS-CoV-2 spike peptides, collected after COVID-19 vaccination. The CDR3 region is CASRDGTGAEIEQYV. DNA for the CDR3: TGTGCCAGCAGGGACGGGACAGGCGCCGAGATCGAGCAGTACGTC.